A single sample gave rise to the 32 T cell receptor beta chains below, sequenced in a study of neurological immune-mediated disorders. TCRdb redid the calling of the 5' RACE reads with MiXCR, one entry per CDR3 protein. The data show tens of thousands of distinct CDR3 sequences, with around an eighth seen just once and 2.3% held by the top ten. Specified time point: longitudinal time-point 2. Sequenced sample: PBMCs. The receptor set was obtained from a woman between 40 and 55 years old in good health.

This clonotype was seen many times. V usage is TRBV12-3 or TRBV12-4 and J usage is TRBJ2-2; 10 nucleotides match TRBD2. This CDR3 has 14 amino acids. The CDR3 sequence is CAAVLAGGTGELFF. The CDR3 region has the DNA TGTGCGGCGGTATTAGCGGGGGGCACCGGGGAGCTGTTTTTT.

This clonotype was detected only a few times. The junction differs from germline at one of its ends, possibly a read error. CDR3 in amino acids: CVSPPASTDTQYF. The DNA for the CDR3 is TGTGTCAGCCCCCCGGCGAGCACAGATACGCAGTATTTT. This chain connects TRBV7-8 to TRBJ2-3; D is uncertain. This CDR3 comprises 13 residues. Germline V gives CDR1 SGHVS, CDR2 FQNEAQ.

This clonotype was counted many times. This sequence joins TRBV7-2 and TRBJ1-1, with TRBD1 identical over 9 bases. V trimming: 4 bases; J trimming: 1 base; junction bases outside the gene matches: 4. Per germline, CDR1 SGHTA and CDR2 FQGNSA. The CDR3 sequence is 15 residues long. The CDR3 bases are TGTGCCAGCAGCTCACAGGGGGCCGCGAACACTGAAGCTTTCTTT. The encoded protein is CASSSQGAANTEAFF. The full variable domain, in which reference TRBV7-2 and TRBJ1-1 provide the parts outside the CDR3, is GAGVSQSPSNKVTEKGKDVELRCDPISGHTALYWYRQSLGQGLEFLIYFQGNSAPDKSGLPSDRFSAERTGGSVSTLTIQRTQQEDSAVYLCASSSQGAANTEAFFGQGTRLTVV.

This clonotype showed up many times. V gene TRBV6-2 or TRBV6-3 combines with J gene TRBJ2-7, with 13 bases aligning to TRBD2. This CDR3 is built from 15 residues. Germline trimming cut 6 bases from V and 10 bases from J; bases unmatched to any gene: 12. Germline CDR1 and CDR2: MNHEY and SVGEGT. CDR3 sequence reads: CASSPPGLAGVTQYF. The CDR3 DNA reads as TGTGCCAGCAGCCCTCCCGGACTAGCGGGAGTTACCCAGTACTTC.

In its sample, this clonotype was seen many times. The chain recombines TRBV7-9 with TRBJ2-7, with 9 positions matching TRBD1. Germline-derived CDR1 and CDR2 are SEHNR and FQNEAQ (reference sequence). The CDR3 has 15 residues. The trim removed 3 bases at V and 3 bases at J, leaving 6 bases unmatched. CDR3 nucleotide sequence: TGTGCCAGCAGCTTCCGGGACAGGGCTGTCTACGAGCAGTACTTC. Translation: CASSFRDRAVYEQYF.

The sample holds many counts of this clonotype. The chain links TRBV20-1 to TRBJ2-5; TRBD2 agrees at 10 bases. The CDR3 runs 15 residues. CDR1 is DFQATT and CDR2 is SNEGSKA in the germline V gene (reference sequence). J was trimmed by 5 bases and V by 3 bases; bases with no gene match: 9. CDR3 sequence (DNA): TGCAGTGCTAGGGCACCGGGACTAGCGTGGGAGACCCAGTACTTC. It is translated as CSARAPGLAWETQYF.

This clonotype was observed at least ten times. This chain uses TRBV14 with TRBJ2-7, with a weak D call TRBD1 (5 bases). The V end lost 2 bases, the J end lost 3 bases, and 8 bases lay between the germline ends. CDR1 is SGHDN, CDR2 FVKESK, per germline. The CDR3 loop spans 13 amino acids. CDR3 in DNA: TGTGCCAGCAGCCAACAGGGCGGCTACGAGCAGTACTTC. It specifies CASSQQGGYEQYF.

This rearrangement joins TRBV7-9 to TRBJ2-7; D not resolved. The V gene lost 5 bases and the J gene lost 6 bases, with 14 bases spanning the gap. Germline V gene data show CDR1 as SEHNR and CDR2 as FQNEAQ (reference sequence). This CDR3 spans 13 amino acids. CDR3 protein: CASSRGGSLEQYF. CDR3 sequence (DNA): TGTGCCAGCAGCCGAGGTGGCAGCCTCGAGCAGTACTTC.

This clonotype was seen at least ten times. V is TRBV28 and J is TRBJ2-7, with 8 bases aligning to TRBD1. This CDR3 spans 15 amino acids. The V segment lost 0 bases and the J segment 2 bases; nucleotides outside the gene matches: 3. Per the germline V gene, CDR1 is MDHEN and CDR2 is SYDVKM. The CDR3 sequence is CASSLWGTGPYEQYF. CDR3 DNA sequence: TGTGCCAGCAGTTTATGGGGGACAGGTCCCTACGAGCAGTACTTC.

This clonotype was observed at least ten times. The V call is TRBV10-3, the J call TRBJ1-2; D is ambiguous. This CDR3 contains 13 residues. V lost 7 bases, J lost 7 bases, and 16 bases lay in between. The V gene's germline CDR1 is ENHRY and CDR2 SYGVKD. The CDR3 DNA reads as TGTGCCATCACCGAAGACTCCTTTGGTGGCTACACCTTC. Translated, it gives CAITEDSFGGYTF.

This clonotype came up many times. This chain joins TRBV2 and TRBJ2-1; 8 bases are a match to TRBD2. The trim removed 6 bases at V and 1 base at J, leaving 5 bases unmatched. The CDR3 runs 15 residues. Germline CDR1 reads SNHLY; CDR2 reads FYNNEI. The CDR3 coding sequence is TGTGCCAGCAGCGATGGGACTAGATCCTACAATGAGCAGTTCTTC. Translating it yields CASSDGTRSYNEQFF.

This clonotype was detected a few times. In DNA, the CDR3 is TGTGCCAGCAGTTTAAAGGCAGGCAATCAGCCCCAGCATTTT. Residues: CASSLKAGNQPQHF. The chain uses TRBV12-3 or TRBV12-4 and TRBJ1-5; D is unclear. This CDR3 spans 14 amino acids. The germline V and J ends were trimmed by 2 bases and 2 bases, with 7 bases remaining between them.

This clonotype has ten or more counts. The chain uses TRBV6-5 and TRBJ1-1; possibly TRBD1 for D (5 bases). The V gene lost 0 bases and the J gene lost 3 bases, with 11 bases spanning the gap. The CDR3 length is 15 residues. The germline V gene has CDR1 MNHEY and CDR2 SVGAGI. The CDR3 loop reads CASSYSARVDTEAFF. In DNA, the CDR3 is TGTGCCAGCAGTTACTCGGCCAGGGTAGACACTGAAGCTTTCTTT.

Points on this clonotype: A much larger clone differs by one base, so this may be a read error. The chain has TRBV6-2 or TRBV6-3 and TRBJ2-7; D not resolved. Germline V gene lookup returns CDR1 MNHEY and CDR2 SVGEGT. This CDR3 has 13 amino acids. The CDR3 sequence is CANSYLLSYEQYF. DNA for the CDR3: TGTGCCAACAGTTACCTTCTCTCCTACGAGCAGTACTTC.

The genes are TRBV12-3 or TRBV12-4 and TRBJ1-6; 8 bases map to TRBD1. With V trimmed by 5 bases and J by 9 bases, 6 bases remained unmatched. The CDR3 extends over 14 amino acids. The CDR3 DNA is TGTGCCAGCAGTCCAGGACAGGGTGCTTCACCCCTCCACTTT. It specifies CASSPGQGASPLHF.

The sample holds many counts of this clonotype. The chain links TRBV7-3 to TRBJ2-3; D remains ambiguous. This CDR3 has 16 residues. Germline V lookup: CDR1 SGHTA, CDR2 FQGTGA. The V end lost 3 bases, the J end lost 0 bases, and 13 bases lay between the germline ends. CDR3 region: CASSLGYSVSTDTQYF. DNA of the CDR3: TGTGCCAGCAGCTTGGGCTACTCAGTTAGCACAGATACGCAGTATTTT.

This clonotype came up many times. V gene TRBV5-1 combines with J gene TRBJ2-1, with D possibly called TRBD1 or TRBD2 (6 bases each). CDR3 length equals 16 residues. V was shortened by 0 bases and J by 4 bases, with 14 bases between the two germline ends. Germline assignment: CDR1 SGHRS and CDR2 YFSETQ. CDR3: CASSLDATRGYNEQFF. The CDR3 DNA follows: TGCGCCAGCAGCTTGGATGCGACTAGGGGGTACAATGAGCAGTTCTTC.

There are many counts of this clonotype. The CDR3 bases are TGTGCCAGCAGTCTTAGGGGGACAGGGACCTACGAGCAGTACTTC. Its protein is CASSLRGTGTYEQYF. The gene calls are TRBV6-5 and TRBJ2-7, with TRBD1 identical over 9 bases. Germline loops: CDR1 MNHEY, CDR2 SVGAGI. The CDR3 covers 15 residues. V trimming: 5 bases; J trimming: 2 bases; junction bases outside the gene matches: 7.

This clonotype was detected ten times or more. Written as DNA, the CDR3 is TGCAGCGGGGGGACAGGGCTGAACACCGGGGAGCTGTTTTTT. It codes for CSGGTGLNTGELFF. The chain links TRBV29-1 to TRBJ2-2; TRBD1 aligns across 9 bases. The length of the CDR3 is 14 residues. Trimming at V came to 7 bases and at J to 1 base, leaving 4 bases not matched to a gene. Germline V gene sequence: CDR1 SQVTM, CDR2 ANQGSEA.

This clonotype was detected ten times or more. The chain uses TRBV7-9 and TRBJ1-2; unclear D gene. The V end lost 6 bases, the J end lost 4 bases, and 9 bases lay between the germline ends. Germline V CDR1 and CDR2: SEHNR, FQNEAQ (reference sequence). The CDR3 is made up of 12 amino acids. The DNA of the CDR3 is TGTGCCAGCAGTTTGTCTCCCTATGGCTACACCTTC. It codes for CASSLSPYGYTF.

This clonotype was counted at least ten times. J is TRBJ1-2 and V is TRBV5-1; 8 bases align to TRBD1. This CDR3 is 15 amino acids long. CDR1 and CDR2 from the germline V gene are SGHRS and YFSETQ. V lost 4 bases and J lost 4; bases outside the gene matches: 9. Here the CDR3 reads CASSIGQGDLYGYTF. CDR3 bases: TGCGCCAGCAGCATCGGACAGGGAGACCTCTATGGCTACACCTTC.

This clonotype was seen repeatedly, ten times or more. The chain recombines TRBV3-1 with TRBJ2-1; 9 bases line up with TRBD2. Germline V gene sequence: CDR1 LGHDT, CDR2 YNNKEL (reference sequence). This CDR3 has 16 residues. The trim removed 3 bases at V and 4 bases at J, leaving 7 bases unmatched. The CDR3 loop is CASSQRLAAVYNEQFF. The CDR3 DNA sequence: TGTGCCAGCAGCCAGAGACTAGCGGCAGTTTACAATGAGCAGTTCTTC.

Ten or more counts support this clonotype. The rearrangement uses TRBV6-1 and TRBJ1-2; D is unresolved. Trimming pared 8 bases from V and 4 bases from J, leaving 14 bases between. CDR1 MNHNS and CDR2 SASEGT come from the germline V gene. CDR3 length: 13 amino acids. CDR3 nucleotide sequence: TGTGCCAGCCAACGGGATTTTAGCTATGGCTACACCTTC. Translation: CASQRDFSYGYTF.

This clonotype appeared many times. J is TRBJ1-5 and V is TRBV7-8; no reliable D call. Trimming took off 1 base at V and 6 bases at J, with 7 bases between the two ends. This CDR3 spans 13 amino acids. Germline V gene sequence: CDR1 SGHVS, CDR2 FQNEAQ. CDR3 DNA: TGTGCCAGCAGCTTAGTTCAGATTCAGCCCCAGCATTTT. It translates to CASSLVQIQPQHF.

This clonotype has ten or more counts. J is TRBJ1-4 and V is TRBV15; D perhaps matches TRBD1 (5 bases). Germline V gene sequence: CDR1 LNHNV, CDR2 YYDKDF (reference sequence). The CDR3 has 13 amino acids. V shed 5 bases and J shed 8 bases, with 12 bases lying between them. CDR3 in DNA: TGTGCCACCAGCTGGGGGGTTAGGGAAAAACTGTTTTTT. This gives the protein CATSWGVREKLFF. The variable domain in full, with the rest retrieved from reference TRBV15 and TRBJ1-4, is DAMVIQNPRYQVTQFGKPVTLSCSQTLNHNVMYWYQQKSSQAPKLLFHYYDKDFNNEADTPDNFQSRRPNTSFCFLDIRSPGLGDTAMYLCATSWGVREKLFFGSGTQLSVL.

At least ten counts were recorded for this clonotype. The rearrangement links TRBV5-1 to TRBJ2-7; 10 bases are shared with TRBD2. Trimming at V came to 4 bases and at J to 3 bases, leaving 7 bases not matched to a gene. The CDR3 length is 15 residues. The germline gives CDR1 SGHRS, CDR2 YFSETQ. Written as DNA, the CDR3 is TGCGCCAGCAGCGATGGACTAGCGGACCTCTACGAGCAGTACTTC. This translates into CASSDGLADLYEQYF.

This clonotype has a count of ten or more. The J gene is TRBJ2-7, the V gene TRBV9; maybe TRBD1 (6 bases). The CDR3 covers 15 residues. Germline CDR1 and CDR2: SGDLS and YYNGEE. Trimming took 3 bases from V and 0 from J, leaving 13 bases between them. The CDR3 spells CASSAQGSDSYEQYF. CDR3 coding DNA: TGTGCCAGCAGCGCCCAGGGGTCTGACTCCTACGAGCAGTACTTC.

This clonotype was counted many times. The chain carries TRBV9 and TRBJ2-1; D ambiguous. The CDR3 runs 15 residues. V dropped 0 bases and J dropped 2 bases, with 9 bases sitting between them. CDR1 and CDR2 from the germline V gene are SGDLS and YYNGEE. CDR3 in amino acids: CASSVGDSTYNEQFF. CDR3 bases: TGTGCCAGCAGCGTAGGTGACTCAACCTACAATGAGCAGTTCTTC.

This clonotype was detected many times. The CDR3, as DNA: TGTGCCAGCAGCGAACGGGGGGTTTTCTCGTACGAGCAGTACTTC. Amino acid sequence: CASSERGVFSYEQYF. V usage is TRBV6-1 and J usage is TRBJ2-7, with TRBD2 identical over 7 bases. The CDR3 has 15 residues. Trimming removed 6 bases from V and 4 bases from J; junction bases left unmatched: 12. The germline gives CDR1 MNHNS, CDR2 SASEGT.

The table lists this clonotype with many counts. This chain uses TRBV5-1 with TRBJ2-3; the match to TRBD2 covers 10 bases. The CDR3 consists of 14 residues. V shed 6 bases and J 5 bases; nucleotides not matched to a gene: 6. Germline V gene data show CDR1 as SGHRS and CDR2 as YFSETQ. The CDR3 DNA reads as TGCGCCAGCACTTCCGGGACTAGCGAAGATACGCAGTATTTT. Translating it yields CASTSGTSEDTQYF.

Many counts were recorded for this clonotype. In DNA form, the CDR3 reads TGTGCCACCCCCCGGTTACTGGAGGGCACTGAAGCTTTCTTT. The encoded protein is CATPRLLEGTEAFF. The chain employs TRBV21-1 and TRBJ1-1. TRBV21-1 is a recognized pseudogene. This CDR3 contains 14 residues.

This clonotype came up many times. The rearrangement uses TRBV12-3 or TRBV12-4 and TRBJ1-1; 8 nucleotides align to TRBD1. Losses at the gene ends were 8 bases for V and 0 bases for J; bases not matched to a gene: 2. The CDR3 contains 13 residues. CDR3 region: CASAGGLNTEAFF. The CDR3 coding sequence is TGTGCCAGCGCAGGGGGCTTGAACACTGAAGCTTTCTTT.